The 9 T cell receptor beta chains presented below share a single source sample, sequenced in a study of blood T cell repertoires in COVID-19 (dated by TCRdb to 2019 to 2021). Receptor amplification or capture employed the immunoSEQ multiplex PCR assay. TCRdb took over this immuneACCESS table, retaining in-frame rearrangements with V and J assigned. Such tables are incomplete; in checked studies, under half of the missing clones stem from an unresolved V gene, and the remainder is unexplained. This sample is represented by roughly 170,000 clones; 86% of them were singletons. Of the sample, more than 20% is held by the ten largest clones. Sequences were obtained from peripheral blood. These receptors were obtained from a man between 65 and 79 years old with active or convalescent COVID-19.

J is TRBJ2-5 and V is TRBV6-5, with a tentative D call TRBD2 (6 bases). Germline CDR1 and CDR2: MNHEY and SVGAGI. This CDR3 contains 13 residues. V was cut by 8 bases and J by 5 bases, with 15 bases left in between. CDR3 sequence reads: CASSLPGGETQYF. DNA for the CDR3: TGTGCCAGCTCACTCCCTGGGGGGGAGACCCAGTACTTC.

This rearrangement joins TRBV19 to TRBJ2-2, with D hard to call. Trimming removed 2 bases from V and 4 bases from J, with 8 bases in between. CDR1 and CDR2 from the germline V gene are LNHDA and SQIVND (reference sequence). CDR3 length: 14 residues. The chain's CDR3 is CASSIKRSTGELFF. The CDR3 nucleotides are TGTGCCAGTAGTATAAAGCGTTCCACCGGGGAGCTGTTTTTT.

The chain employs TRBV28 and TRBJ1-1; TRBD1 might be the D (5 bases). Germline CDR1 MDHEN, CDR2 SYDVKM. V was trimmed by 3 bases and J by 5 bases, leaving 13 bases between them. The CDR3 runs to 14 residues. The CDR3 loop is CASSFSGGGTEAFF. In DNA form, the CDR3 reads TGTGCCAGCAGTTTTTCAGGCGGGGGGACTGAAGCTTTCTTT.

The chain has TRBV6-4 and TRBJ2-1; 10 positions match TRBD1. Germline V gene data show CDR1 as MRHNA and CDR2 as SNTAGT. The V gene end was trimmed by 5 bases and the J gene end by 8 bases; junction bases not matched to a gene: 9. The CDR3 contains 15 residues. The CDR3 DNA sequence: TGTGCCAGCAGTTTATCGGGACAGGGGCTCCATGAGCAGTTCTTC. Its protein product is CASSLSGQGLHEQFF.

The chain recombines TRBV7-2 with TRBJ2-7; 9 nucleotides match TRBD2. The J segment lost 5 bases and the V segment lost 3 bases, leaving 8 bases of the junction unmatched. The germline V gene has CDR1 SGHTA and CDR2 FQGNSA. The CDR3 has 15 amino acids. CDR3: CASSFRAGGGDEQYF. DNA of the CDR3: TGTGCCAGCAGCTTCAGAGCGGGAGGTGGCGACGAGCAGTACTTC. Complete variable domain (other parts from reference TRBV7-2 and TRBJ2-7): GAGVSQSPSNKVTEKGKDVELRCDPISGHTALYWYRQSLGQGLEFLIYFQGNSAPDKSGLPSDRFSAERTGGSVSTLTIQRTQQEDSAVYLCASSFRAGGGDEQYFGPGTRLTVT.

This clone came up once. J is TRBJ2-1 and V is TRBV18; a possible D gene is TRBD2 (7 bases). The CDR3 extends over 17 amino acids. Germline V gene sequence: CDR1 KGHSH, CDR2 LQKENI. Deletions cut 4 bases from V and 0 bases from J, with 16 bases between. Here the CDR3 DNA reads TGTGCCAGCTCACGGGGGGGCCCATCGAGCTCCTACAATGAGCAGTTCTTC. Translating gives CASSRGGPSSSYNEQFF.

The chain carries TRBV12-5 and TRBJ2-5; D uncertain. This CDR3 contains 13 residues. Germline CDR1 reads LGHNT; CDR2 reads FRNRAP. V was trimmed by 3 bases and J by 4 bases, leaving 9 bases between them. DNA of the CDR3: TGTGCTAGTGGTTTTCGTGGGCCAGAGACCCAGTACTTC. Translating it yields CASGFRGPETQYF.

The V and J genes are TRBV10-2 and TRBJ2-1; TRBD2 matches 10 bases. This CDR3 region has 17 residues. V dropped 3 bases and J dropped 4; count of bases not matched to a gene: 9. Germline-derived CDR1 and CDR2 are WSHSY and SAAADI. Here the CDR3 DNA reads TGCGCCAGCAGTGACCCTCAACTAGCGGGGATTTACAATGAGCAGTTCTTC. Translated: CASSDPQLAGIYNEQFF.

The rearrangement links TRBV7-9 to TRBJ2-7; TRBD1 matches at 9 bases. This CDR3 has 15 amino acids. Germline CDR1 is SEHNR and CDR2 is FQNEAQ (reference sequence). V shed 5 bases, J shed 3 bases, and the junction held 8 bases outside the gene matches. The CDR3 sequence: CASSRGTGSHYEQYF. The CDR3 nucleotides are TGTGCCAGCAGCCGAGGGACAGGGTCCCACTACGAGCAGTACTTC.